Below, one TCR beta chain is given with its context. In its sample, this clonotype was seen many times. What antigen it recognizes has not been identified. No much larger clone is present one base from it, and per-base qualities are unavailable. These data originate in a study of HIV-infected patients and healthy controls (dated by TCRdb to between 2012 and 2015). General notes on the study: Although they stayed below normal ranges, CD4 counts in about 90% of the 16 patients rose modestly but significantly after three months of therapy. CD8 counts showed no consistent shift during early therapy, whereas the CD4:CD8 ratio rose slightly. After a further year of therapy, viral load was undetectable in all patients, having already become undetectable in about 75% of the 16 patients by the second bleed. Overall T-cell lymphocytopenia was not observed in the patients, and no significant difference from controls was found in total CDR3 counts per chain. The study tested whether deep TCR repertoire sequencing of HIV patients' small blood samples could capture immune perturbation and reconstitution.

Whole blood was used without fractionating the cells, so the repertoire represented all peripheral T cells without sorting. For RNA extraction, an approximately 2.5 ml sample of peripheral blood was drawn into Tempus tubes. The first sixteen eligible patients were processed from the enrolled HIV-infected adults, who had not yet received antiretroviral therapy and were about to begin treatment. Patients with febrile or AIDS-related illness, tumors, hepatitis B or C coinfection, immunomodulatory therapy, recent vaccination or treatment interruptions were excluded from enrollment. Residual genomic DNA was removed with the TURBO-DNase kit and globin mRNA was depleted with GLOBINclear. Just before antiretroviral therapy was started, pretreatment blood was collected from HIV-infected patients. The CDR3 has 20 amino acids, counting the end cysteine and phenylalanine. Just the 60-base CDR3 DNA is kept, in frame starting at base 1. The germline V end is reduced by 3 bases and the J end by 3 bases; junction bases left unmatched: 13. The germline V gene specifies MDHEN as CDR1 and SYDVKM as CDR2.

Roughly 0.55 ug RNA was reverse transcribed with SuperScript III using primers against the alpha and beta constant regions. Alpha and beta chain libraries were generated separately via chain-specific third strand synthesis with multiplexing indices. The protocol used a single primer pair to amplify all rearrangements within a chain, which avoided primer bias, and attached molecular barcodes to each cDNA molecule. T4 RNA Ligase 1 joined purified cDNA to a 5' RACE adapter that carried a random hexamer and the SP2 sequencing primer site. With slow temperature ramps used to favor optimal annealing, second strand synthesis was primed from the SP2 site with Phusion polymerase. The 12-nucleotide barcode on each molecule comprised two random hexamer sequences, both introduced before amplification and concatenated. An amplification PCR of 20 to 25 cycles with P5s and P7 primers came after a short first PCR that had added P5 and P7 adapter elements plus a second index. In total the libraries went through roughly 29 PCR cycles, after which the libraries were quantified on a Qubit, sized on a Bioanalyzer, and diluted to 3 to 4 nM. The normalized libraries were sequenced on an Illumina MiSeq using 2 x 250 paired-end kits. Reverse transcription reactions were cleaned up on MinElute columns and eluted into 7.5 to 10 ul Tris-Cl. A 1:1 ratio of AMPure XP beads was used to clean the adapter ligations after they had run for over 20 hours at 16 degrees C. The study's processing was this. A modified Decombinator processed the demultiplexed FASTQ files and output V, J, insert and barcode information. Sequences that shared a barcode but differed from the dominant sequence were treated as errors and discarded, and barcodes were clustered at Levenshtein distance 3 and counted to estimate the original cDNA molecules. The R packages ineq, vegan, igraph and RCytoscape were used for downstream analyses, together with IMGT nomenclature and CDR3 definitions. To avoid skew from clonal expansion, each TCR was counted once, and V gene usage was computed over distinct sequences. Similarity networks connected unique CDR3 amino acid sequences within a donor whenever two sequences differed by a single Levenshtein edit. Published HIV-specific CDR3s (about 100 alpha, several hundred beta) and CMV-specific CDR3s (roughly 14 alpha, some 230 beta) were assembled and queried against the repertoires. Random subsampling to size-matched repertoires demonstrated that the decreased diversity in patients did not result from their lower sequence numbers. TCRdb ran its own pipeline on the public reads, namely fastp trimming at Q25 and MiXCR clone calling, and kept in-frame beta chains. Rows with a matching CDR3 protein are joined into one entry that keeps the most common DNA and genes. The V and J calls were not made by the authors but by TCRdb's processing. The sample table holds around 7,400 distinct CDR3 sequences, of which over 8.5% were seen once. About 15% of the sample goes to the ten largest clones.

Overall results and qualifications from the work: Most CMV-associated CDR3s became more frequent during therapy, although their change was not significant, whereas HIV-associated CDR3s showed a significant decrease in frequency. The study did not determine donor HLA types. Significantly different mean usage between HIV-infected patients and controls was observed for eight alpha and eight beta V genes. MAIT cell alpha-chain CDR3s were found at high frequency in healthy controls but were severely depleted in HIV+ repertoires. Only sixteen HIV-infected individuals were processed, which the authors considered a major limit on how widely the findings apply. In size-matched repertoire data, the apparent post-therapy recovery of the Gini index in HIV-infected patients was not replicated. Differing numbers of distinct sequences in patients and controls hindered comparison, and size-matching assigned excessive weight to rare events in the HIV-infected data. The observed differences in diversity were not explained by the slight differences in age and sex profiles between the study cohorts. The pairing of alpha and beta chains was not determined in the samples. Compared with untreated HIV+ repertoires, healthy control repertoires had roughly threefold more distinct CDR3s and a higher Shannon diversity. Both the Jaccard index and the count of highly shared sequences showed that healthy controls shared more CDR3s between individuals than HIV+ patients did. HIV-infected repertoires showed significantly elevated mean Gini indices relative to controls, which possibly reflects oligoclonality. The dynamics of distinct T-cell subpopulations could not be separated, and sequencing depth was restricted, because whole blood was used.

The sequenced sample was blood, obtained before antiretroviral therapy. The sequence is built from TRBV28 and TRBJ2-1; 14 bases in between match TRBD2. The clonotype originates from an adult with HIV infection. The CDR3 in this case is CASSFLGLAGVGTGYNEQFF. The bases read TGTGCCAGCAGTTTCTTGGGACTAGCGGGAGTAGGTACTGGCTACAATGAGCAGTTCTTC. The full variable domain, with segments outside the CDR3 supplied by the reference TRBV28 and TRBJ2-1 proteins, appears as DVKVTQSSRYLVKRTGEKVFLECVQDMDHENMFWYRQDPGLGLRLIYFSYDVKMKEKGDIPEGYSVSREKKERFSLILESASTNQTSMYLCASSFLGLAGVGTGYNEQFFGPGTRLTVL.